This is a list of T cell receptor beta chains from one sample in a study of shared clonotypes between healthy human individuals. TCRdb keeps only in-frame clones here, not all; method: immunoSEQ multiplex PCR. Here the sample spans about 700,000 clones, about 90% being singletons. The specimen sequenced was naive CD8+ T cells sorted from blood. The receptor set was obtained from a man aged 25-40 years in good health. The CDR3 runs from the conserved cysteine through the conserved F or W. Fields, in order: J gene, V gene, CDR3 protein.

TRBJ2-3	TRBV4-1	CASSARQSLSTDTQYF
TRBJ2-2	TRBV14	CASSGITNGELFF
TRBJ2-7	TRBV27	CATNAWGKQEGQYF
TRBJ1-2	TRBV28	CASSLNGAAIYYGYTF
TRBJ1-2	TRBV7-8	CASSLGTRGDYGYTF
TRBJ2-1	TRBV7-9	CASSLTSGRGYNEQFF
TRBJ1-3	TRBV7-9	CASSHPRSDGNTIYF
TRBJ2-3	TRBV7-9	CATNSEDRGGAADTQYF
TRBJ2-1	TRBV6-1	CASGETGGNEQFF
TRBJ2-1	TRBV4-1	CASSQALGGFDEQFF
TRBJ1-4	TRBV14	CASSQSGQGNEKLFF
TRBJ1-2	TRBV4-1	CASSQGGAGGVYGYTF
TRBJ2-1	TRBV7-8	CASSTIANEQFF
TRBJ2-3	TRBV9	CASQGRGSTDTQYF
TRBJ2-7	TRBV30	CAWSVSGSYEQYF
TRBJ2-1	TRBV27	CASSFNGWSSYNEQFF
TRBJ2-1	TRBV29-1	CSGAQLAPTYNEQFF
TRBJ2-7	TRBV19	CASSIAGNYEQYF
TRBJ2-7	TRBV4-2	CASSPEMAGGEQYF
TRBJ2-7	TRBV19	CASSIATGPEQYF
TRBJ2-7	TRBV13	CASSPGPDYEQYF
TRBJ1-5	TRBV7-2	CASSPRQVGGNQPQHF
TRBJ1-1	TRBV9	CASSVGGDTEAFF
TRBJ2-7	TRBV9	CASSVSGGSSYEQYF
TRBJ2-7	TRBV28	CASSLVYEQYF
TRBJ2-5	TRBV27	CASSLSGASGRRETQYF
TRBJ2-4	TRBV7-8	CASSHGQGGVQYF
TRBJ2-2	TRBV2	CASDHRSTGELFF
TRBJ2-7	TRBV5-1	CASSPRQGGPYEQYF
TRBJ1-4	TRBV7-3	CASSQQGRNEKLFF
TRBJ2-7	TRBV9	CASSQSGSSYEQYF
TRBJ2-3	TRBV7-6	CASSLTWSRTDTQYF
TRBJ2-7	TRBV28	CASRSDRGRFNYEQYF
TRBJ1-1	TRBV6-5	CASRRGNTEAFF
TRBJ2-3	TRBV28	CASSTLAGGVADTQYF
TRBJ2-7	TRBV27	CATSEGTGGYEQYF
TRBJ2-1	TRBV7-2	CASSLDQVINNEQFF
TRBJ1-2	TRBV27	CASRTYRAQGYTF
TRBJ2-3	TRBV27	CATTVVTGGTDTQYF
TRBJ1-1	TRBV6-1	CASSPRTQNTEAFF